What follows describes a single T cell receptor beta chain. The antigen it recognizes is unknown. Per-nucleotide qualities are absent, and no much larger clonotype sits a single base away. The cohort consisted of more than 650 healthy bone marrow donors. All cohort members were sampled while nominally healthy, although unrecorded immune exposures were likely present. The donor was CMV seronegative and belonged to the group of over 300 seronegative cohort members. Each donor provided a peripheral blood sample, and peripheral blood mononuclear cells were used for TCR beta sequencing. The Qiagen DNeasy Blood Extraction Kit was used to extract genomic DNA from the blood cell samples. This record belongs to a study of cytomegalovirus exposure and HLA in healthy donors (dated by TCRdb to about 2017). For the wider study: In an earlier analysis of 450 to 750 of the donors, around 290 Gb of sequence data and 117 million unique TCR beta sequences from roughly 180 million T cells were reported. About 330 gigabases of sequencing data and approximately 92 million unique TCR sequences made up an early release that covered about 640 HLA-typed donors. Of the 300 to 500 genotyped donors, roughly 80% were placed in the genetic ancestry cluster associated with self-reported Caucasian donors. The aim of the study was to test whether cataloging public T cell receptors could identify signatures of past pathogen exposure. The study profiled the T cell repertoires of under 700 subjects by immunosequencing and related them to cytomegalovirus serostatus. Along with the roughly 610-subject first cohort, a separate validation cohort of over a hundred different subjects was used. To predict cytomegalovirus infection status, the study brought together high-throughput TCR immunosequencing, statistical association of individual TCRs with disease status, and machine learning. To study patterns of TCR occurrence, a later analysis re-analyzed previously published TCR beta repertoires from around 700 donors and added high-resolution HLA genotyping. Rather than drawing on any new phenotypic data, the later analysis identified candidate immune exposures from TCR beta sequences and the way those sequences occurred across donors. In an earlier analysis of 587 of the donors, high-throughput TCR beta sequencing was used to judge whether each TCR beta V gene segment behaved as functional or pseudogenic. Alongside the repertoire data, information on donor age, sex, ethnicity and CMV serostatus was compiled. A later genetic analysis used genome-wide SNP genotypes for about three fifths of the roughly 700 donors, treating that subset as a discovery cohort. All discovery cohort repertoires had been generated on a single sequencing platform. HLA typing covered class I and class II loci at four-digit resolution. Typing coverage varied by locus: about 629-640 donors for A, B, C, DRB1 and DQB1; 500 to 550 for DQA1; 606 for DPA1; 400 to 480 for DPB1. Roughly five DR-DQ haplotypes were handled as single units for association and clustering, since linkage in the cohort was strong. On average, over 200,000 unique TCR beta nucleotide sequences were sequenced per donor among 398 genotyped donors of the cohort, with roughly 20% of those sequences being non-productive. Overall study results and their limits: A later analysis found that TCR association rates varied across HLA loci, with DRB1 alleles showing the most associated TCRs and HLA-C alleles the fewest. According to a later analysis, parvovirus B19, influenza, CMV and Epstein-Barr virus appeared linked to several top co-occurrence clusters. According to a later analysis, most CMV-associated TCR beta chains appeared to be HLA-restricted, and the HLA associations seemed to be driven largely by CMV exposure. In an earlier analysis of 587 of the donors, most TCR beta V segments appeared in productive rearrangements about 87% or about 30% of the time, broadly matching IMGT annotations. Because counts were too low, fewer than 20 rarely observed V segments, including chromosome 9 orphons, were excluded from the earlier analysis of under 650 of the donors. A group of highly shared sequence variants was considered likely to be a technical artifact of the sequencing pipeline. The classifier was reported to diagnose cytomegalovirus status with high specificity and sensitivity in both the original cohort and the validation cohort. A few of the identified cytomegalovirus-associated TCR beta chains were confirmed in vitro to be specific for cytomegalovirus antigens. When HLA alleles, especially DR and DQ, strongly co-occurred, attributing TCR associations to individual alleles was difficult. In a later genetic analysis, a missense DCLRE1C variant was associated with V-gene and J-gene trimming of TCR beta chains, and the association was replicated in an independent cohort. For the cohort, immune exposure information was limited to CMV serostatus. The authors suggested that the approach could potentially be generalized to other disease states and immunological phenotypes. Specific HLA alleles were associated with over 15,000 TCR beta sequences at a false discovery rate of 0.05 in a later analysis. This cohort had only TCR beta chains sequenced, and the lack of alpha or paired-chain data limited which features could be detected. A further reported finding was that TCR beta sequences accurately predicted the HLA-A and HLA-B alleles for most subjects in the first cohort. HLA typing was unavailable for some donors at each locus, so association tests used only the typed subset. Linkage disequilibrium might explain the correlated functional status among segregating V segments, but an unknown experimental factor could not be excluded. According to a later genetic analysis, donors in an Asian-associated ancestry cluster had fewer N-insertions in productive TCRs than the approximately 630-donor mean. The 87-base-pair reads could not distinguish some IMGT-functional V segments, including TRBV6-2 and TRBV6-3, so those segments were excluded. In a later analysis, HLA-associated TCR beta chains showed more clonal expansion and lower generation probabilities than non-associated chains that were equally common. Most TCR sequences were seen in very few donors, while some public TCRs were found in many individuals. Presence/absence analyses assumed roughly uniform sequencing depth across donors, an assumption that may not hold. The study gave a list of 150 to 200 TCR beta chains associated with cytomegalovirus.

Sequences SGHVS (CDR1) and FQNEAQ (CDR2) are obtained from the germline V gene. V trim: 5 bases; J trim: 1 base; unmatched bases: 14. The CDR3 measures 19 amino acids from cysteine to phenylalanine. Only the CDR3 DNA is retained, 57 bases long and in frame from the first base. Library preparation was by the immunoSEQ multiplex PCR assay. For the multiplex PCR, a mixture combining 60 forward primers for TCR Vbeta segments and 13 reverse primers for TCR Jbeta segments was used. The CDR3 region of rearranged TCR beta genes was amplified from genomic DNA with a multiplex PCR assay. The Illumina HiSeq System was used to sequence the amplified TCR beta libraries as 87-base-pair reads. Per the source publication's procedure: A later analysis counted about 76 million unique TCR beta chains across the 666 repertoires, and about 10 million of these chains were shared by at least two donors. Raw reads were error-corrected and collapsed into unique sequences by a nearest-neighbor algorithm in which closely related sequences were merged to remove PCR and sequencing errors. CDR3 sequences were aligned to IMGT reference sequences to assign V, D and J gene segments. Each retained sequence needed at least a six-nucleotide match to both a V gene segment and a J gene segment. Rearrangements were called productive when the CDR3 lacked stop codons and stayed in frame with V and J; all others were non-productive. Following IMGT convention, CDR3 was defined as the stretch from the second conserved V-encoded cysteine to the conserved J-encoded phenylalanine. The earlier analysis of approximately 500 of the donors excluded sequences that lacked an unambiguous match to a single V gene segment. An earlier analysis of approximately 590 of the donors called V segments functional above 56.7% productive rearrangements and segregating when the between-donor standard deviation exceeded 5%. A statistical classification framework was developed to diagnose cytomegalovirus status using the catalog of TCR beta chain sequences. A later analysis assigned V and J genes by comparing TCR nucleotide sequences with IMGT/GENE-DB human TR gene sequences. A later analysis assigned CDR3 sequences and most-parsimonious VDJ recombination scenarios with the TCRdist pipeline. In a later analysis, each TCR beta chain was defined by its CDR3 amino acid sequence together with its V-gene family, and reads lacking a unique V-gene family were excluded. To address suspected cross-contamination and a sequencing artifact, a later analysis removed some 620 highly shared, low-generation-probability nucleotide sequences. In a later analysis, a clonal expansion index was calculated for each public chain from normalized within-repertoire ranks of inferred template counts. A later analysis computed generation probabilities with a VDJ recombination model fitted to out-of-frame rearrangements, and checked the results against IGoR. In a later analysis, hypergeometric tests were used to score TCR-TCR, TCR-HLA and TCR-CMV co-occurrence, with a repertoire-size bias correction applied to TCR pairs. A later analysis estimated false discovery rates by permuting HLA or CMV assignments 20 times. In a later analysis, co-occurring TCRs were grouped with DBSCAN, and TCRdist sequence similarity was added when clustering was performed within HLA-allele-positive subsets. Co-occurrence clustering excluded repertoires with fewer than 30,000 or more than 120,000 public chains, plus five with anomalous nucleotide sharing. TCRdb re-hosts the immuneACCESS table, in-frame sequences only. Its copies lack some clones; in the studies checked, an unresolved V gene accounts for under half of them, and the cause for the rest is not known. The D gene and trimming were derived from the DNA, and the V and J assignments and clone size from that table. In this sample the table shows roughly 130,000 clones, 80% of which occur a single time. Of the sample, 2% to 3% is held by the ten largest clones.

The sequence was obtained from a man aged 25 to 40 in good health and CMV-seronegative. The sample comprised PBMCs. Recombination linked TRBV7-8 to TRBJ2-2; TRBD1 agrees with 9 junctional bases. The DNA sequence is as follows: TGTGCCAGCAGCCTCACCTCCGGGACAGGGTTAGGGAACACCGGGGAGCTGTTTTTT. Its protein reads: CASSLTSGTGLGNTGELFF.